These T cell receptor beta chains were read from a single sample in a study of cytomegalovirus exposure and HLA in healthy donors. Clones were sequenced by immunoSEQ multiplex PCR, and TCRdb holds only the in-frame ones, with some missing. The sample records under 200,000 clones, roughly 77% being singletons. The specimen sequenced was PBMCs. The receptor set was obtained from a woman aged 40 to 49 in good health and CMV-seropositive. Each CDR3 is given without its conserved first and last residue. D genes are given only for firm matches. Only part of the rows carry a size: once, few, many, or a class if the clone is expanded.

clone size: -; J gene: TRBJ1-5; V gene: TRBV16; D gene: -; CDR3 protein: ASSPRQESNQPQH
clone size: -; J gene: TRBJ1-5; V gene: TRBV7-8; D gene: -; CDR3 protein: ASSLSRVNQPQH
clone size: -; J gene: TRBJ2-6; V gene: TRBV15; D gene: -; CDR3 protein: ATSRGHAANVLT
clone size: once; J gene: TRBJ1-2; V gene: TRBV18; D gene: -; CDR3 protein: ATAGGDYGYT
clone size: -; J gene: TRBJ2-7; V gene: TRBV7-7; D gene: -; CDR3 protein: ASSPGRGGSYEQY
clone size: few; J gene: TRBJ2-1; V gene: TRBV7-9; D gene: TRBD2; CDR3 protein: ASSPQGLAGYNEQF
clone size: -; J gene: TRBJ2-3; V gene: TRBV5-1; D gene: TRBD1; CDR3 protein: ASSSWSGQPTDTQY
clone size: -; J gene: TRBJ1-1; V gene: TRBV2; D gene: TRBD1; CDR3 protein: ASSEASLGTGAFGTEAF
clone size: -; J gene: TRBJ2-7; V gene: TRBV19; D gene: -; CDR3 protein: ASSIGKPYEQY
clone size: -; J gene: TRBJ2-1; V gene: TRBV9; D gene: TRBD2; CDR3 protein: ASSVHLMTSGRRNEQF
clone size: -; J gene: TRBJ1-1; V gene: TRBV27; D gene: -; CDR3 protein: ASSLSENTEAF
clone size: -; J gene: TRBJ2-5; V gene: TRBV5-1; D gene: -; CDR3 protein: ASSLNYQETQY
clone size: -; J gene: TRBJ1-3; V gene: TRBV5-1; D gene: TRBD1; CDR3 protein: ASSRTTGAGGNTIY
clone size: -; J gene: TRBJ2-3; V gene: TRBV5-1; D gene: -; CDR3 protein: ASSQLPTADTQY
clone size: -; J gene: TRBJ1-1; V gene: TRBV7-3; D gene: -; CDR3 protein: ASSLNPGGNTEAF
clone size: -; J gene: TRBJ1-2; V gene: TRBV28; D gene: -; CDR3 protein: ASSFGALDVYT
clone size: -; J gene: TRBJ2-1; V gene: TRBV12-5; D gene: -; CDR3 protein: ASGLELGGDEQF
clone size: -; J gene: TRBJ1-5; V gene: TRBV6-5; D gene: -; CDR3 protein: ASTKGGSNQPQH
clone size: -; J gene: TRBJ2-7; V gene: TRBV15; D gene: -; CDR3 protein: ATSRDHEYEQY
clone size: -; J gene: TRBJ1-4; V gene: TRBV4-1; D gene: TRBD1; CDR3 protein: ASSPRAPREGASYEKLF
clone size: -; J gene: TRBJ1-2; V gene: TRBV6-5; D gene: -; CDR3 protein: ASSGGSGGNYGYT
clone size: -; J gene: TRBJ2-7; V gene: TRBV11-3; D gene: -; CDR3 protein: ASSLDRTQRVSYEQY
clone size: -; J gene: TRBJ2-7; V gene: TRBV28; D gene: -; CDR3 protein: ATGQSYEQY
clone size: -; J gene: TRBJ1-1; V gene: TRBV19; D gene: TRBD1; CDR3 protein: ASNPRGSLNTEAF
clone size: -; J gene: TRBJ1-2; V gene: TRBV28; D gene: TRBD1; CDR3 protein: ASSLTGGVDGYT
clone size: -; J gene: TRBJ2-3; V gene: TRBV7-8; D gene: -; CDR3 protein: ASSLGGLGTQY
clone size: -; J gene: -; V gene: TRBV6-1; D gene: TRBD2; CDR3 protein: ASSARGVYEQY
clone size: -; J gene: TRBJ2-7; V gene: TRBV11-2; D gene: TRBD1; CDR3 protein: ASSLDRGRTGLYEQY
clone size: -; J gene: TRBJ2-2; V gene: TRBV7-2; D gene: TRBD2; CDR3 protein: ASSLAAPTSGRGTGELF
clone size: -; J gene: TRBJ2-7; V gene: TRBV5-5; D gene: TRBD1; CDR3 protein: ASSLGPDRVYRY
clone size: -; J gene: TRBJ2-3; V gene: TRBV7-9; D gene: -; CDR3 protein: ASSLGTASTDTQY
clone size: -; J gene: TRBJ2-5; V gene: TRBV29-1; D gene: TRBD1; CDR3 protein: SVSRTGRTQETQY
clone size: -; J gene: TRBJ2-7; V gene: TRBV19; D gene: TRBD1; CDR3 protein: ASRWTGGSYEQY
clone size: -; J gene: -; V gene: TRBV9; D gene: TRBD2; CDR3 protein: ASSVGGTSGIYEQY
clone size: -; J gene: TRBJ2-1; V gene: TRBV6-4; D gene: TRBD2; CDR3 protein: ASPKGLEQKYNEQF
clone size: -; J gene: TRBJ2-1; V gene: TRBV28; D gene: TRBD1; CDR3 protein: ASSPTGGYNEQF
clone size: -; J gene: TRBJ2-7; V gene: TRBV27; D gene: -; CDR3 protein: ASSSYARGGAYEQY
clone size: -; J gene: TRBJ2-2; V gene: TRBV7-9; D gene: -; CDR3 protein: SSSRSASGELF
clone size: -; J gene: TRBJ2-3; V gene: TRBV13; D gene: TRBD2; CDR3 protein: ASRLGLAGEDTQY
clone size: -; J gene: TRBJ2-2; V gene: TRBV6-5; D gene: -; CDR3 protein: ASSLQGPGTGELF
clone size: -; J gene: TRBJ2-2; V gene: TRBV4-2; D gene: -; CDR3 protein: ASSQDEVSTVNTGELF